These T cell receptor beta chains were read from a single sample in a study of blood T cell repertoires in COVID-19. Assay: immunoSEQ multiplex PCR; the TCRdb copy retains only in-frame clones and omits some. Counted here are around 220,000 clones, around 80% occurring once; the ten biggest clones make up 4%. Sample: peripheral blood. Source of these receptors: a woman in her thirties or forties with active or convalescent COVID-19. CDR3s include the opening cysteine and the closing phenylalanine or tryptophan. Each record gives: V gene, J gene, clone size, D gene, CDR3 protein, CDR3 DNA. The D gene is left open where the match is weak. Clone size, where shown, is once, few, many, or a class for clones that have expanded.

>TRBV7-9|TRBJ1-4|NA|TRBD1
CASSSGTGREKLFF
TGTGCCAGCAGCTCCGGGACAGGGCGTGAAAAACTGTTTTTT
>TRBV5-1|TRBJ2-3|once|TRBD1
CASSPWDSRTDTQYF
TGCGCCAGCAGCCCCTGGGACAGCCGCACAGATACGCAGTATTTT
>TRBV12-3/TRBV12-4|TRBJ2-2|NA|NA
CASSFFRVELFF
TGTGCCAGCAGTTTTTTCAGGGTAGAGCTGTTTTTT
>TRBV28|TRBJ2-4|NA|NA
CASSLNSAGAKNIQYF
TGTGCCAGCAGTTTAAATTCGGCAGGGGCAAAAAACATTCAGTACTTC
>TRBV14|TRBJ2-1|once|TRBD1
CASSLGQGAYNEQFF
TGTGCCAGCAGCCTAGGACAGGGAGCCTACAATGAGCAGTTCTTC
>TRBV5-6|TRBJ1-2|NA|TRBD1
CASSLVSGQGIYGYTF
TGTGCCAGCAGCTTGGTTTCGGGACAGGGGATCTATGGCTACACCTTC
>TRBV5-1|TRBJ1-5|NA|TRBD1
CASSTGTGDQPQHF
TGCGCCAGCAGCACTGGGACAGGGGATCAGCCCCAGCATTTT
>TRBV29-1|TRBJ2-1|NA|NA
CSVLSGGTYNEQFF
TGCAGCGTCCTCTCTGGGGGGACCTACAATGAGCAGTTCTTC
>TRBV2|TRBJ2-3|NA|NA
CASSDNADTQYF
TGTGCCAGCAGTGATAATGCAGATACGCAGTATTTT
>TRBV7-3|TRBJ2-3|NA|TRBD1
CASSIRDRGQDTQYF
TGTGCCAGCAGCATCCGGGACAGGGGGCAAGATACGCAGTATTTT
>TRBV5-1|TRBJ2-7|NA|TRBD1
CASSPAGSGGYEQYF
TGCGCCAGCAGCCCAGCAGGGTCAGGGGGTTACGAGCAGTACTTC
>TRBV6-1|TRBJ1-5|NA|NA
CASSEPAASNQPQHF
TGTGCCAGCAGTGAACCGGCAGCGAGCAATCAGCCCCAGCATTTT
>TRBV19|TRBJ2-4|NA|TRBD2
CASTPNGLASGGIAKNIQYF
TGTGCCAGTACCCCAAACGGGTTGGCTAGCGGGGGGATCGCGAAAAACATTCAGTACTTC
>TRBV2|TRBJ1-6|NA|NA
CASSVGPGYNSPLHF
TGTGCCAGCAGTGTCGGACCAGGGTATAATTCACCCCTCCACTTT
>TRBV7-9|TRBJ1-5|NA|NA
CASSLDLGRNQPQHF
TGTGCCAGCAGCTTAGATCTGGGCCGTAATCAGCCCCAGCATTTT
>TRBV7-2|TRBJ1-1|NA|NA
CASSSLRGGTEAFF
TGTGCCAGCAGCTCACTTAGAGGGGGCACTGAAGCTTTCTTT
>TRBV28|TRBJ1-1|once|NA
CASTLRWAGSTEAFF
TGTGCCAGCACCCTTAGGTGGGCGGGATCGACTGAAGCTTTCTTT
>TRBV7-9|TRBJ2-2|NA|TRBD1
CASKTGTGAGELFF
TGTGCCAGCAAGACCGGGACAGGGGCCGGGGAGCTGTTTTTT
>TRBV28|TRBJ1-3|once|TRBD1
CAGFSTGDAGNTIYF
TGTGCCGGATTCTCGACAGGGGACGCTGGAAACACCATATATTTT
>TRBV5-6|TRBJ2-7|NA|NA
CASSLGGTTGREQYF
TGTGCCAGCAGCTTGGGCGGAACGACGGGTCGCGAGCAGTACTTC
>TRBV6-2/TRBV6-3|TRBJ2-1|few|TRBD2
CASGLLAGNYNEQFF
TGTGCCAGCGGCCTACTAGCGGGAAACTACAATGAGCAGTTCTTC
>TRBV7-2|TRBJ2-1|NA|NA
CASSLVGTRNEQFF
TGTGCCAGCAGCTTAGTGGGGACTCGCAATGAGCAGTTCTTC
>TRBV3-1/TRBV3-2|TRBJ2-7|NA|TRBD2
CASSHSGAYEQYF
TGTGCCAGCAGCCACAGCGGGGCCTACGAGCAGTACTTC
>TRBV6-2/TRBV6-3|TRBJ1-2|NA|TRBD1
CASSYSPGQVLHNYGYTF
TGTGCCAGCAGTTACTCACCGGGACAGGTCCTACATAACTATGGCTACACCTTC
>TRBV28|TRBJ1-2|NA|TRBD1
CASSGTGYGKDYGYTF
TGTGCCAGCTCCGGGACAGGTTATGGAAAGGACTATGGCTACACCTTC
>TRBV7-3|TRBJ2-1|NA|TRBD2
CASNFAGGFGNEQFF
TGTGCCAGCAACTTTGCGGGGGGCTTCGGGAATGAGCAGTTCTTC
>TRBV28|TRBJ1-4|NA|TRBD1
CASSIPQGATNEKLFF
TGTGCCAGCAGTATTCCTCAGGGGGCCACTAATGAAAAACTGTTTTTT
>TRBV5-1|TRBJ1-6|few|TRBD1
CASSPGQGFSYNSPLHF
TGCGCCAGCAGCCCAGGACAGGGATTCTCCTATAATTCACCCCTCCACTTT
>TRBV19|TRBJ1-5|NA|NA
CASRPGTMESNQPQHF
TGTGCCAGTAGACCCGGGACAATGGAAAGCAATCAGCCCCAGCATTTT
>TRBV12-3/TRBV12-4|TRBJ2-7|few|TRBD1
CASSLQGALEQYF
TGTGCCAGCAGTTTACAGGGGGCCCTTGAGCAGTACTTC
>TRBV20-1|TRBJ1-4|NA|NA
CSASHLAGGREKLFF
TGCAGTGCTAGTCACCTCGCGGGTGGCAGGGAAAAACTGTTTTTT
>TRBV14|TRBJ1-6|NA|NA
CASSPHPGISPLHF
TGTGCCAGCAGCCCCCACCCAGGGATCTCACCCCTCCACTTT
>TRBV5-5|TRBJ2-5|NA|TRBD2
CASSLQPLAGESETQYF
TGTGCCAGCAGCTTGCAGCCGCTAGCGGGGGAATCTGAGACCCAGTACTTC
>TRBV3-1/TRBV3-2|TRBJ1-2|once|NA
CASSQDVFGGYTF
TGTGCCAGCAGCCAAGATGTTTTCGGGGGCTACACCTTC
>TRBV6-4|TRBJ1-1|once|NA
CASSVDSNTEAFF
TGTGCCAGCAGTGTGGACTCAAACACTGAAGCTTTCTTT
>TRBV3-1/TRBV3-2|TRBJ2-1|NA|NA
CASSQAKRVGEFF
TGTGCCAGCAGCCAAGCTAAGAGGGTGGGAGAGTTCTTC
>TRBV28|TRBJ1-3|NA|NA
CASSLESTNTIYF
TGTGCCAGCAGTTTGGAGTCGACAAACACCATATATTTT
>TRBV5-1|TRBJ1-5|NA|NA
CASSLDSSNQPQHF
TGCGCCAGCAGCTTGGACAGTAGCAATCAGCCCCAGCATTTT
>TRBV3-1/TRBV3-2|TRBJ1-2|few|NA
CASSQDNRNYGYTF
TGTGCCAGCAGCCAAGATAACCGGAACTATGGCTACACCTTC
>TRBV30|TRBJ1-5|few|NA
CAWTHGGPEQPQHF
TGTGCCTGGACCCACGGAGGGCCAGAGCAGCCCCAGCATTTT
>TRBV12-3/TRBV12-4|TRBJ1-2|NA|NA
CASSPRGYGYTF
TGTGCCAGCAGTCCTAGGGGCTATGGCTACACCTTC